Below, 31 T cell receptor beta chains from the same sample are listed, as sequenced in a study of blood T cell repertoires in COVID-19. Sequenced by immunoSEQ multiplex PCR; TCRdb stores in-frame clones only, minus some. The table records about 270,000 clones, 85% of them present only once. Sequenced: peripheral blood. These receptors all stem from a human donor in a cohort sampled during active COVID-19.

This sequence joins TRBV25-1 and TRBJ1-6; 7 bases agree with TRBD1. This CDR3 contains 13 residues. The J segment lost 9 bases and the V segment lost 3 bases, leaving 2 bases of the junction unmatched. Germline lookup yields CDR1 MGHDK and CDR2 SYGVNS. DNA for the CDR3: TGTGCCAGCAGTGAGTCAGGGGGTTCACCCCTCCACTTT. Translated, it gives CASSESGGSPLHF.

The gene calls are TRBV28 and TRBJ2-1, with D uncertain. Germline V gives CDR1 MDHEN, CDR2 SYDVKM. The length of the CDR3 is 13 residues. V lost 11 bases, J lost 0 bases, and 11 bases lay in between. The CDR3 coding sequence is TGTGCCGCCGGTGCGGCCTCCTACAATGAGCAGTTCTTC. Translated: CAAGAASYNEQFF.

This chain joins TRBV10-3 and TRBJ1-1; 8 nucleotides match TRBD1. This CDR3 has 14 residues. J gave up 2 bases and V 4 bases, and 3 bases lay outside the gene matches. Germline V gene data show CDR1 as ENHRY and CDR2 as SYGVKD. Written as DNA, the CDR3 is TGTGCCATCAGTGCAGGACAGGGAAACACTGAAGCTTTCTTT. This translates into CAISAGQGNTEAFF.

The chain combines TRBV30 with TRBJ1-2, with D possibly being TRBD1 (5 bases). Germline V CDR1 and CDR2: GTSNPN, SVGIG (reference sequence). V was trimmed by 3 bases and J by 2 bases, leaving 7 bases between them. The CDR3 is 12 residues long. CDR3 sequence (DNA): TGTGCCTGGAGGGGGCCGAACTATGGCTACACCTTC. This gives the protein CAWRGPNYGYTF.

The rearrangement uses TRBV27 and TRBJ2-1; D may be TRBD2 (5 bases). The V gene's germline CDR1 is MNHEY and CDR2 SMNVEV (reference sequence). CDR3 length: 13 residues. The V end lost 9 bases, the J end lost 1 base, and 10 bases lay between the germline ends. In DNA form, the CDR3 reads TGTGCCAGTGCGGCGGGTTCCTACAATGAGCAGTTCTTC. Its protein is CASAAGSYNEQFF.

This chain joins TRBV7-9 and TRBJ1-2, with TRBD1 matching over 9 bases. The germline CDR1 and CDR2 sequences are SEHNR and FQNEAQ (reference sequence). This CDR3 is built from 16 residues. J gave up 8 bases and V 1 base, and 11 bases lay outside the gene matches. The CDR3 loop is CASSLEGTGKLEGYTF. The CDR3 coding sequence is TGTGCCAGCAGCTTAGAAGGGACAGGGAAACTGGAGGGCTACACCTTC.

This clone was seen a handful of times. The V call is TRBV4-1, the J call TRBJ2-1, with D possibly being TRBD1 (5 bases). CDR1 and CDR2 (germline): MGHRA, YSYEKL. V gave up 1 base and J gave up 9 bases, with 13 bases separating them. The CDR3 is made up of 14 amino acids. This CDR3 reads CASSQGQGFREQFF. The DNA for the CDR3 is TGCGCCAGCAGCCAAGGTCAGGGTTTCCGTGAGCAGTTCTTC.

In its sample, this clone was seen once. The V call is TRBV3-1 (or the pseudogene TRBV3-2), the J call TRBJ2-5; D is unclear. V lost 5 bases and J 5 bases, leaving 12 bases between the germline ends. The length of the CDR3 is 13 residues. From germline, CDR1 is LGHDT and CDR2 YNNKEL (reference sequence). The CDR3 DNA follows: TGTGCCAGCAGCGTGCCGGGTTGGGAGACCCAGTACTTC. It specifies CASSVPGWETQYF.

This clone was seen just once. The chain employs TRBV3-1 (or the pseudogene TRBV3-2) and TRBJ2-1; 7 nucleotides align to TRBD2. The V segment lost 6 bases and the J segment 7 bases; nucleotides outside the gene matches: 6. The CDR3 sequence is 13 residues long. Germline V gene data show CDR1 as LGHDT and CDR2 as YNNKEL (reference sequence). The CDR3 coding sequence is TGTGCCAGCAGGTTGGCTAGCGGTAATGAGCAGTTCTTC. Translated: CASRLASGNEQFF.

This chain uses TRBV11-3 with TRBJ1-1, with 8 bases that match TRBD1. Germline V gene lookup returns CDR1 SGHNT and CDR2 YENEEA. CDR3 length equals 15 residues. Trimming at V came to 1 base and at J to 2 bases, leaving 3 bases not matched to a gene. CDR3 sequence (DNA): TGTGCCAGCAGCTTAGGTGGGACAGGCAACACTGAAGCTTTCTTT. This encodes CASSLGGTGNTEAFF.

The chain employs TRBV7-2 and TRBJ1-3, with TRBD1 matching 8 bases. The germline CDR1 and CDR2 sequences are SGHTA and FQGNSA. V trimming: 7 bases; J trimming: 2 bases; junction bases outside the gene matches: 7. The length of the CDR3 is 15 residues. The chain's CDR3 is CASTQGAQAGNTIYF. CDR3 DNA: TGTGCCAGCACCCAGGGGGCCCAGGCTGGAAACACCATATATTTT.

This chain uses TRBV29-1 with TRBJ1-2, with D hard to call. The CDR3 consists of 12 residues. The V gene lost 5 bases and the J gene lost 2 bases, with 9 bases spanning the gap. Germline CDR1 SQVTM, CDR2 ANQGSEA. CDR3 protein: CSVLEGNYGYTF. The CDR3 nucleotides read TGCAGCGTTCTAGAGGGCAACTATGGCTACACCTTC.

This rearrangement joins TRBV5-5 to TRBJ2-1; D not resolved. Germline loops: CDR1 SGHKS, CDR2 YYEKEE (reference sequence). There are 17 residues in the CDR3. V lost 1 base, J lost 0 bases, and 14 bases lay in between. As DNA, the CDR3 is TGTGCCAGCAGCTTGTCCCATACCCGGAGCTCCTACAATGAGCAGTTCTTC. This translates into CASSLSHTRSSYNEQFF.

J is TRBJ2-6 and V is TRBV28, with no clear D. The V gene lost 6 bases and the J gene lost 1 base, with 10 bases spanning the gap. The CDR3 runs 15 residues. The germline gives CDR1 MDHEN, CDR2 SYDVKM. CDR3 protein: CASSSGSSGANVLTF. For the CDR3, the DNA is TGTGCCAGCAGCTCGGGTTCATCTGGGGCCAACGTCCTGACTTTC.

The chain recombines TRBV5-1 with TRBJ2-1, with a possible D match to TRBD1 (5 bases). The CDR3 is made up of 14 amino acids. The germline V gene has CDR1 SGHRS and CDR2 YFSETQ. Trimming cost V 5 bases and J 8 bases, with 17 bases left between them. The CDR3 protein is CASSLQQATDEQFF. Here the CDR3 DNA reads TGCGCCAGCAGTTTACAACAGGCCACCGATGAGCAGTTCTTC.

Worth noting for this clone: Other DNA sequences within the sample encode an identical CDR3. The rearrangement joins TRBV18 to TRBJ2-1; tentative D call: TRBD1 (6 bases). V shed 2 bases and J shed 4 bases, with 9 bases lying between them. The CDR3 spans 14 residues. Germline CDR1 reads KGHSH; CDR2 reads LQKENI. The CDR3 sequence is CASSPGGSYNEQFF. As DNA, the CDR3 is TGTGCCAGCTCACCAGGGGGCTCGTACAATGAGCAGTTCTTC.

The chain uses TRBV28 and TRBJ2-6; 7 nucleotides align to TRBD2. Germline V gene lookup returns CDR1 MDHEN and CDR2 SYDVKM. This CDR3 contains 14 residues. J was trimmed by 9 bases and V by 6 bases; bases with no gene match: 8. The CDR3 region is CASSRLASSNVLTF. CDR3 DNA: TGTGCCAGCAGCAGACTAGCCTCGAGCAACGTCCTGACTTTC.

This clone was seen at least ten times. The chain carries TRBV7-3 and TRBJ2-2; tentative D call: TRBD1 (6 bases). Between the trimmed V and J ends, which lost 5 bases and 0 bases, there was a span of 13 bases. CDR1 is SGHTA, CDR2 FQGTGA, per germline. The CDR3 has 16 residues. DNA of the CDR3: TGTGCCAGCAGCCTACAGGGACGTGCGAACACCGGGGAGCTGTTTTTT. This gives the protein CASSLQGRANTGELFF.

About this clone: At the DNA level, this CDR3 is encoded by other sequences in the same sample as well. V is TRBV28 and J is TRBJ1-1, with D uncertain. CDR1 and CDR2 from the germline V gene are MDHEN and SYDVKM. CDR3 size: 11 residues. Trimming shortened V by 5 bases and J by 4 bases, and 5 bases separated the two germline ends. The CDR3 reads CASSPLTEAFF. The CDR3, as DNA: TGTGCCAGCAGTCCTCTCACTGAAGCTTTCTTT.

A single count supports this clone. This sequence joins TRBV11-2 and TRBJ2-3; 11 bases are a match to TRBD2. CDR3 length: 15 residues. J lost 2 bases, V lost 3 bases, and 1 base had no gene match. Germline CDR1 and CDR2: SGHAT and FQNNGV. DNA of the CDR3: TGTGCCAGCAGCTTGACTAGCGGGGTCACAGATACGCAGTATTTT. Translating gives CASSLTSGVTDTQYF.

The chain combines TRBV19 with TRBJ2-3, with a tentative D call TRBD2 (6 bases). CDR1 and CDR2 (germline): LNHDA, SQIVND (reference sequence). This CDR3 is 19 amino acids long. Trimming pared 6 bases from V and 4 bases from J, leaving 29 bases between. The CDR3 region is CASREHTGSLVGQADTQYF. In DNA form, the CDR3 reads TGTGCCAGTAGAGAACACACCGGGAGCCTTGTTGGGCAGGCAGATACGCAGTATTTT.

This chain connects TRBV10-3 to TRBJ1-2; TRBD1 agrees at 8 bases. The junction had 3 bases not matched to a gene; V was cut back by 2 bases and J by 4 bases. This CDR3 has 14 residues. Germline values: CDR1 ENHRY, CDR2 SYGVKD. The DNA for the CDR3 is TGTGCCATCAGTGAGGCCGGACAGGGCTATGGCTACACCTTC. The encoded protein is CAISEAGQGYGYTF.

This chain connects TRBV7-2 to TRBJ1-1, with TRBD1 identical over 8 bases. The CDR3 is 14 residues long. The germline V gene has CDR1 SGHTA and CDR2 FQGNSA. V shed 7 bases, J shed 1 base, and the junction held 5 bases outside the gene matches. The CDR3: CASIDRGQNTEAFF. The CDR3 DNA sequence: TGTGCCAGCATCGACAGGGGACAGAACACTGAAGCTTTCTTT.

The CDR3 protein is CASSYWTERGYTGELFF. The CDR3 bases are TGTGCCAGCAGTTACTGGACTGAGCGGGGATACACCGGGGAGCTGTTTTTT. The chain carries TRBV6-2 or TRBV6-3 and TRBJ2-2; 7 bases align to TRBD2. CDR1 MNHEY and CDR2 SVGEGT come from the germline V gene. The CDR3 covers 17 residues. Trimming cost V 1 base and J 3 bases; bases outside gene matches: 8.

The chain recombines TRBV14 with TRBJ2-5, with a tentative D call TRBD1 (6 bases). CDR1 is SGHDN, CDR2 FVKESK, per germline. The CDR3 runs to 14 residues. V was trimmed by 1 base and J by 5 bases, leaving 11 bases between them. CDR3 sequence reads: CASSQAADRETQYF. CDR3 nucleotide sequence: TGTGCCAGCAGCCAAGCGGCCGACAGGGAGACCCAGTACTTC. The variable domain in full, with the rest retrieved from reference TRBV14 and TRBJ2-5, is EAGVTQFPSHSVIEKGQTVTLRCDPISGHDNLYWYRRVMGKEIKFLLHFVKESKQDESGMPNNRFLAERTGGTYSTLKVQPAELEDSGVYFCASSQAADRETQYFGPGTRLLVL.

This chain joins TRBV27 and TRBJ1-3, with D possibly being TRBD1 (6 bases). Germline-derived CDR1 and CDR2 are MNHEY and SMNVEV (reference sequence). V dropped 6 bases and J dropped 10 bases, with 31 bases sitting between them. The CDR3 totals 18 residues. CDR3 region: CASRTIDHPGAHWETIYF. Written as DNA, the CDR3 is TGTGCCAGCAGAACTATCGACCACCCAGGGGCCCATTGGGAGACCATATATTTT.

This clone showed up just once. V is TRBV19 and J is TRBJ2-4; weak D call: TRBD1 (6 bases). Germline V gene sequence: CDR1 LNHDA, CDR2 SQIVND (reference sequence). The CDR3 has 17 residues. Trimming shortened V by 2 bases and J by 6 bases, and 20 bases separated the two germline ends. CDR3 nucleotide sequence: TGTGCCAGTAGTATACACGGGGCCAGGGGTAGGAGAAACATTCAGTACTTC. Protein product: CASSIHGARGRRNIQYF.

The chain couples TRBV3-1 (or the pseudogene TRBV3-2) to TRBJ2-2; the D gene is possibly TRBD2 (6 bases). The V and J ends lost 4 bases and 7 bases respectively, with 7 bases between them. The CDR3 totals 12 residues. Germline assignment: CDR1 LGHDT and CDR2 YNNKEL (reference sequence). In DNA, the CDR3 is TGTGCCAGCAGCCTTAGCGGCGGGGAGCTGTTTTTT. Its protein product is CASSLSGGELFF.

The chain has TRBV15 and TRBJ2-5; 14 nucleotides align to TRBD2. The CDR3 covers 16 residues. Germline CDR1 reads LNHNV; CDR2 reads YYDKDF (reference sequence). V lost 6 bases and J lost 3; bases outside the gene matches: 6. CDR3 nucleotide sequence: TGTGCCACCAGTGGGACTAGCGGGAGATTGGAAGAGACCCAGTACTTC. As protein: CATSGTSGRLEETQYF.

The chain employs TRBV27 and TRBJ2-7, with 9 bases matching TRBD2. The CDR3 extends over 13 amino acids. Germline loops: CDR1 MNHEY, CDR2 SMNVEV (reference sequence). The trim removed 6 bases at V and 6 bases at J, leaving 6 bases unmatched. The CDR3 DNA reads TGTGCCAGCAGACTTAGCGGGAGTGTCGAGCAGTACTTC. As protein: CASRLSGSVEQYF.

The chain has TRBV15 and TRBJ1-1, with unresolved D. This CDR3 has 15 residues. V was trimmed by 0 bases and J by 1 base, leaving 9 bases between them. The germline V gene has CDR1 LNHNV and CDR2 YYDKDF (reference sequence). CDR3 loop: CATSRDRRSNTEAFF. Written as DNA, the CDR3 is TGTGCCACCAGCAGAGATCGCAGGTCGAACACTGAAGCTTTCTTT.